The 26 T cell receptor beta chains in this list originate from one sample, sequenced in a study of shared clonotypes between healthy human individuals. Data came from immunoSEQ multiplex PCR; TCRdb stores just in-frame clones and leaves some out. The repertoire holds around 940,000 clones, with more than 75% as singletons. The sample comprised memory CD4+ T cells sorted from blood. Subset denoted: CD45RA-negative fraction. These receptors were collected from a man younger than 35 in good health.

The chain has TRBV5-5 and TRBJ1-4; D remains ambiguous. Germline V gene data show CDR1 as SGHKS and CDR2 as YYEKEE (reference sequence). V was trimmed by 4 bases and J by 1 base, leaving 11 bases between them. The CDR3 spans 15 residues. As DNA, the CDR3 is TGTGCCAGCAGCCCACAGTGGGGAACTAATGAAAAACTGTTTTTT. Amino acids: CASSPQWGTNEKLFF.

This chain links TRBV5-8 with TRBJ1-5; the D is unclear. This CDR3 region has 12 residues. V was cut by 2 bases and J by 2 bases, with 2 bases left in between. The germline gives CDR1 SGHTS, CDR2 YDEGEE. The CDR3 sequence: CASSFGNQPQHF. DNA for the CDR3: TGTGCCAGCAGCTTTGGCAATCAGCCCCAGCATTTT.

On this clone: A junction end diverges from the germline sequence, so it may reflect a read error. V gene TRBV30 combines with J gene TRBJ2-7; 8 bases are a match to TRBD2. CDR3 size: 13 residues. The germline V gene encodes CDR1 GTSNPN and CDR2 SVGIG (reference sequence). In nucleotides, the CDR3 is TGTGCCTGGCGGCCGGGAGGGATCTACGGGCAGTACTTC. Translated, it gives CAWRPGGIYGQYF.

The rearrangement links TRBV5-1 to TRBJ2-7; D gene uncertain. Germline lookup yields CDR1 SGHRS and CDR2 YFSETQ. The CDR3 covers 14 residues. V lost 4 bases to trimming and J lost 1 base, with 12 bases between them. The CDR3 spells CASSLGKASYEQYF. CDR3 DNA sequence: TGCGCCAGCAGCCTCGGAAAGGCATCCTACGAGCAGTACTTC. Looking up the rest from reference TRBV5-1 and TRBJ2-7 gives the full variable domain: KAGVTQTPRYLIKTRGQQVTLSCSPISGHRSVSWYQQTPGQGLQFLFEYFSETQRNKGNFPGRFSGRQFSNSRSEMNVSTLELGDSALYLCASSLGKASYEQYFGPGTRLTVT.

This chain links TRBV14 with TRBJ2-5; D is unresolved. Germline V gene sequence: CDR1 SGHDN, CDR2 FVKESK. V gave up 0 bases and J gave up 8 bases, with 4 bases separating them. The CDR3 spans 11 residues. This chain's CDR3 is CASSQDFTQYF. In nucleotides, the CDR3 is TGTGCCAGCAGCCAAGACTTCACCCAGTACTTC.

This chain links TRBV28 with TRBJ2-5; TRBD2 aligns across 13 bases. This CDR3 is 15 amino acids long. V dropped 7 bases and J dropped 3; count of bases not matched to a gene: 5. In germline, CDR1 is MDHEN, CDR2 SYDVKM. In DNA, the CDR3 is TGTGCCAGCACCTCGGGACTAGCGGGGAAAGAGACCCAGTACTTC. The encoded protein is CASTSGLAGKETQYF. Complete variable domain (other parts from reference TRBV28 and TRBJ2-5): DVKVTQSSRYLVKRTGEKVFLECVQDMDHENMFWYRQDPGLGLRLIYFSYDVKMKEKGDIPEGYSVSREKKERFSLILESASTNQTSMYLCASTSGLAGKETQYFGPGTRLLVL.

In DNA, the CDR3 is TGTGCCAGCCGACACGAGAAAATAAGTGAGCAGTTCTTC. Amino acid sequence: CASRHEKISEQFF. This rearrangement joins TRBV21-1 to TRBJ2-1; the DNA was not used to check the table's D call, TRBD1. TRBV21-1 is assigned pseudogene status. The CDR3 extends over 13 amino acids.

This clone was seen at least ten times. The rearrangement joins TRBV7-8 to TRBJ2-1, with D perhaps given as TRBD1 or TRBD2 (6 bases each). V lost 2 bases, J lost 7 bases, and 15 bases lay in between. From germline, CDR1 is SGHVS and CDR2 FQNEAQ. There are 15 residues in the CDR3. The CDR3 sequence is CASSLIAAQGNEQFF. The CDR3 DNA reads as TGTGCCAGCAGCTTAATAGCGGCTCAGGGGAATGAGCAGTTCTTC.

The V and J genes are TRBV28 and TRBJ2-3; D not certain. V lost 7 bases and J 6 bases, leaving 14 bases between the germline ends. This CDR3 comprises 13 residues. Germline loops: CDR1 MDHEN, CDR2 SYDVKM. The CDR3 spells CASNRPGTDTQYF. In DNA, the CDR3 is TGTGCCAGCAACCGGCCAGGTACGGATACGCAGTATTTT.

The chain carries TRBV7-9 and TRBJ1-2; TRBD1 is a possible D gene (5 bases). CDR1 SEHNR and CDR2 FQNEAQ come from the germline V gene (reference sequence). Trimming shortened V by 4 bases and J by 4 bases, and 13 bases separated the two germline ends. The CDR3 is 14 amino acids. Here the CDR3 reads CASSSPDSIYGYTF. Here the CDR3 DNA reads TGTGCCAGCAGCTCCCCCGACAGTATCTATGGCTACACCTTC.

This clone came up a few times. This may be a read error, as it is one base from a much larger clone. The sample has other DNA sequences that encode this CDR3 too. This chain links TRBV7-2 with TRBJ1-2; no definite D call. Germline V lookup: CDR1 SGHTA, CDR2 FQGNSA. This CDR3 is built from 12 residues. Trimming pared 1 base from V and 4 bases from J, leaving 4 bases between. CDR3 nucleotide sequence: TGTGCCAGCAGCTTAGACGGCTATGGCTACACCTTC. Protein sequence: CASSLDGYGYTF.

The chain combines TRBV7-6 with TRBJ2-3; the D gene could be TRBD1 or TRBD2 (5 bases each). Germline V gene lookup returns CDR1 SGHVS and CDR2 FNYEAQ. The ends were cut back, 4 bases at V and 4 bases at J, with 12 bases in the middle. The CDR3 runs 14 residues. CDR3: CASSWGRGADTQYF. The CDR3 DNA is TGTGCCAGCAGCTGGGGTCGAGGGGCAGATACGCAGTATTTT. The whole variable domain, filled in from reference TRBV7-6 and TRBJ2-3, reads GAGVSQSPRYKVTKRGQDVALRCDPISGHVSLYWYRQALGQGPEFLTYFNYEAQQDKSGLPNDRFSAERPEGSISTLTIQRTEQRDSAMYRCASSWGRGADTQYFGPGTRLTVL.

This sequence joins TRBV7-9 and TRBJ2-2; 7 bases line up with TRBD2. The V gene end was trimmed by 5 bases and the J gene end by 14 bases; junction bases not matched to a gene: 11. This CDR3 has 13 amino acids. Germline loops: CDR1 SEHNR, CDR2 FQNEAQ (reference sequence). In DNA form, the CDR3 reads TGTGCCAGCAGCGCCCTCATGGGGGGGGTACTGTTTTTT. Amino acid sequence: CASSALMGGVLFF.

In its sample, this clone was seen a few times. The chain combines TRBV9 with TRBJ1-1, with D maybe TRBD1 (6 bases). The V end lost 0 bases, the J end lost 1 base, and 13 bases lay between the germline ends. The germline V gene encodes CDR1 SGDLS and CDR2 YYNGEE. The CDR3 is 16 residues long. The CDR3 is CASSVDPTGRNTEAFF. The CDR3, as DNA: TGTGCCAGCAGCGTAGACCCCACAGGGAGGAACACTGAAGCTTTCTTT.

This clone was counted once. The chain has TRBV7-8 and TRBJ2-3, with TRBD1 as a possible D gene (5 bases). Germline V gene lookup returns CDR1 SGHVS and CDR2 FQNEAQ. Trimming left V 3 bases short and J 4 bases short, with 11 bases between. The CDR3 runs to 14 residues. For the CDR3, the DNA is TGTGCCAGCAGCTTTGGGGCTCGTTCAGATACGCAGTATTTT. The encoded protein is CASSFGARSDTQYF. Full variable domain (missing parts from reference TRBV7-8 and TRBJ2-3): GAGVSQSPRYKVAKRGQDVALRCDPISGHVSLFWYQQALGQGPEFLTYFQNEAQLDKSGLPSDRFFAERPEGSVSTLKIQRTQQEDSAVYLCASSFGARSDTQYFGPGTRLTVL.

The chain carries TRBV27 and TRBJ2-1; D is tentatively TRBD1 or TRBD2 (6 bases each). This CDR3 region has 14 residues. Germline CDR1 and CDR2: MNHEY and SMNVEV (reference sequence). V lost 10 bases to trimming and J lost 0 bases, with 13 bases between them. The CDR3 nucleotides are TGTGCCAAAGATAGGGGGGTCTCCTACAATGAGCAGTTCTTC. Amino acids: CAKDRGVSYNEQFF.

This CDR3 reads CASLQGQQYYGYTF. The DNA for the CDR3 is TGTGCCAGCCTTCAGGGACAGCAATACTATGGCTACACCTTC. V gene TRBV28 combines with J gene TRBJ1-2, with 7 bases aligning to TRBD1. The germline gives CDR1 MDHEN, CDR2 SYDVKM. V shed 8 bases and J 3 bases; nucleotides not matched to a gene: 9. The CDR3 loop spans 14 amino acids.

The CDR3 nucleotides read TGTGCCAGCAGCCAAGAGGGATACTATGGCTACACCTTC. Translating it yields CASSQEGYYGYTF. V is TRBV14 and J is TRBJ1-2; D not certain. The CDR3 has 13 amino acids. The V end lost 0 bases, the J end lost 3 bases, and 5 bases lay between the germline ends. CDR1 is SGHDN, CDR2 FVKESK, per germline.

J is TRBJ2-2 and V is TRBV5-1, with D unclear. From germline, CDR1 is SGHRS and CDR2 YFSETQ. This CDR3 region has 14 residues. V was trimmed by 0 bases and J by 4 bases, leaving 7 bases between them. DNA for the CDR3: TGCGCCAGCAGCTTGGATGGGGTCACCGGGGAGCTGTTTTTT. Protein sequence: CASSLDGVTGELFF.

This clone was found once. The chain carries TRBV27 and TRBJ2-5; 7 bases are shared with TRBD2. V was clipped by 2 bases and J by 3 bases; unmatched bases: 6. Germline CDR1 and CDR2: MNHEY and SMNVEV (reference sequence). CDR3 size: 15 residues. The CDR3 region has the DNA TGTGCCAGCAGTTTAGGTGGGAGGGCCAAAGAGACCCAGTACTTC. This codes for CASSLGGRAKETQYF.

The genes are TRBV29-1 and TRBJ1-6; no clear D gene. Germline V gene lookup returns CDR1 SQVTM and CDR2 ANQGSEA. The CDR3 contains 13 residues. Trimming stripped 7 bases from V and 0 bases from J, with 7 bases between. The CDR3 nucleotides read TGCAGCGCCCAGAGCTCCTATAATTCACCCCTCCACTTT. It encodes CSAQSSYNSPLHF.

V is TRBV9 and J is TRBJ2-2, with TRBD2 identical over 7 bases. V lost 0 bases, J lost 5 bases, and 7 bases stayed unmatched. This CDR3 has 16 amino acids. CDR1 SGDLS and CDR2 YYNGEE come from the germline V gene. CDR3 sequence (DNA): TGTGCCAGCAGCGTAGGAGGAGCGGGAAGGACCGGGGAGCTGTTTTTT. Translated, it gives CASSVGGAGRTGELFF.

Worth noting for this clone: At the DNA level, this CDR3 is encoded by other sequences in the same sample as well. Here the CDR3 reads CASSRTATDTQYF. CDR3 coding DNA: TGTGCCAGCAGTCGGACAGCCACAGATACGCAGTATTTT. The V and J genes are TRBV6-5 and TRBJ2-3; a possible D gene is TRBD1 (6 bases). Between the trimmed V and J ends, which lost 5 bases and 2 bases, there was a span of 8 bases. Germline lookup yields CDR1 MNHEY and CDR2 SVGAGI. This CDR3 has 13 amino acids.

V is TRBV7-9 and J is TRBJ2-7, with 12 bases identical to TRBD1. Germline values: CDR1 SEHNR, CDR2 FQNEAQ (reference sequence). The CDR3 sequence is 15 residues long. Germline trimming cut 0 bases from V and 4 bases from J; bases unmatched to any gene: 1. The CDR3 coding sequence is TGTGCCAGCAGCTTAGCGGGACAGGGGGCGTACGAGCAGTACTTC. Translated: CASSLAGQGAYEQYF.

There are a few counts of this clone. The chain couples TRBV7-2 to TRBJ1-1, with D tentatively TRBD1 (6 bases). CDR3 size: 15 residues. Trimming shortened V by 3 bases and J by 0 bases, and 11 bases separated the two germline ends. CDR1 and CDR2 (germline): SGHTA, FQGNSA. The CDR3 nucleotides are TGTGCCAGCAGCTTGGACAGCGCGCTGAACACTGAAGCTTTCTTT. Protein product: CASSLDSALNTEAFF.

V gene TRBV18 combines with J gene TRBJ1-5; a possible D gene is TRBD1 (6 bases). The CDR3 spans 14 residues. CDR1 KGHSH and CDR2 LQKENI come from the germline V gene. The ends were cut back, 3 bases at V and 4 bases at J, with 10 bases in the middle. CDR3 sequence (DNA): TGTGCCAGCTCACCCCAACAGGGAAATCAGCCCCAGCATTTT. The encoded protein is CASSPQQGNQPQHF. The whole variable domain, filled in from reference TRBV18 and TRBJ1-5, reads NAGVMQNPRHLVRRRGQEARLRCSPMKGHSHVYWYRQLPEEGLKFMVYLQKENIIDESGMPKERFSAEFPKEGPSILRIQQVVRGDSAAYFCASSPQQGNQPQHFGDGTRLSIL.